This TCR beta chain was found in a study of technical replicates of blood from a few donors. Assay: immunoSEQ multiplex PCR; the TCRdb copy retains only in-frame clones and omits some. The repertoire holds tens of thousands of clones, with roughly 90% as singletons. Sequencing was done on a sample of T cells isolated from PBMCs. This sequence was found in a human donor in good health.

The CDR3 loop is CASSPDSPSYEQYF. The CDR3 DNA sequence: TGCGCCAGCAGCCCGGACTCTCCTTCCTACGAGCAGTACTTC. The V gene is TRBV5-1, the J gene TRBJ2-7; a possible D gene is TRBD2 (5 bases). V shed 4 bases and J shed 1 base, with 12 bases lying between them. CDR1 is SGHRS and CDR2 is YFSETQ in the germline V gene. The CDR3 spans 14 residues.